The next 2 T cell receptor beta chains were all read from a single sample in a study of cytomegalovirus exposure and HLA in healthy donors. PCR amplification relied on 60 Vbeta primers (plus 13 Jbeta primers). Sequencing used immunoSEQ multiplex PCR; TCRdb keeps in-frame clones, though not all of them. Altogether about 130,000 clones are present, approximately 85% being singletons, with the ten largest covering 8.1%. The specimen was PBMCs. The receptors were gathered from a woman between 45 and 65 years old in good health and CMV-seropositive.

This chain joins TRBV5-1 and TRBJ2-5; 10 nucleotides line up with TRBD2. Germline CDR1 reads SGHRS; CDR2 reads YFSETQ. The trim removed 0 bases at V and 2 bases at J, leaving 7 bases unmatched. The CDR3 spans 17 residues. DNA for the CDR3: TGCGCCAGCAGCTTGGCCCCAGGGACTAGCGCTCAAGAGACCCAGTACTTC. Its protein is CASSLAPGTSAQETQYF.

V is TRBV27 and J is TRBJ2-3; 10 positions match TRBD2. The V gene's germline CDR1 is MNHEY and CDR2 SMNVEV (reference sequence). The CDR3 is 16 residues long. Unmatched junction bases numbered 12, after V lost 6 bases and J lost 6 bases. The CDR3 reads CASRPLAGGPGDTQYF. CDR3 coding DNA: TGTGCCAGCAGACCCTTAGCGGGGGGACCGGGGGATACGCAGTATTTT.